Detailed here is one TCR beta chain. Its cognate antigen is unknown. The sample comes from a study of OX40 agonist ivuxolimab in advanced cancers. The overall study: Three patients had partial responses: one hepatocellular carcinoma, two cutaneous melanoma.

Study-wide points: On average, CD8+ T cells had more expanded clones than CD4+.

The germline gives CDR1 SGHAT, CDR2 FQNNGV. The CDR3 length is 13 residues. J was trimmed by 6 bases and V by 5 bases; bases with no gene match: 4. Using immunoSEQ multiplex PCR, the repertoire was profiled, and TCRdb retains in-frame clones only, with some absent. The data contain around 26,000 clones, 60% to 80% of them singletons. This receptor was identified in an adult with an advanced solid tumor such as melanoma, head and neck, liver or kidney cancer. The rearrangement joins TRBV11-2 to TRBJ2-7; 10 bases are a match to TRBD1. The starting material was CD4+ or CD8+ T cells sorted from blood, obtained in a trial of the OX40 agonist ivuxolimab. DNA of the CDR3: TGTGCCAGCAGCCAAGGGACAGGGGTCGAGCAGTACTTC. Protein product: CASSQGTGVEQYF.